The clone carrying this T cell receptor (beta chain) was detected only once. Its antigen is as yet unknown. This table comes from immunoSEQ multiplex PCR, and its TCRdb copy is limited to in-frame clones, with some not included. This table has 150,000 to 200,000 clones, 85% to 95% appearing once. The data originate from a study of T cell responses to AZD1222 COVID-19 vaccine. The V gene's germline CDR1 is MNHNY and CDR2 SVGAGI (reference sequence). The CDR3 runs to 13 residues. Trimming removed 7 bases at V and 1 base at J, with 10 bases between. Findings and limits, study-wide: Spike-wide vaccine-associated CD4 TCRs dominated at 160-218 and 743-854. Nearly half of the spike-specific TCRs reportedly recognize variant regions that carry no mutations. Donors were mostly white British, more females; clonal diversity possibly underestimated. Baseline seropositives among AZD1222 recipients totaled only six or seven.

This receptor was taken from an adult in good health. The rearrangement links TRBV6-6 to TRBJ1-1; no reliable D call. The starting material was peripheral blood, obtained on day 0 of AZD1222 vaccination. CDR3 protein: CASNPVRNTEAFF. The CDR3 DNA sequence: TGTGCCAGCAACCCAGTCCGGAACACTGAAGCTTTCTTT.